The source of this T cell receptor (beta chain) is a study of CD4+ T cells in melanoma. Generated by immunoSEQ multiplex PCR, the TCRdb table keeps only in-frame clones and is missing some. Of roughly 110,000 clones listed, roughly 90% are singletons. This CDR3 spans 15 amino acids. Germline CDR1 and CDR2: LGHNA and YNFKEQ. Trimming cost V 4 bases and J 6 bases, with 18 bases left between them. The chain joins TRBV4-2 to TRBJ1-2, with D hard to call. The sequence derives from a human donor with melanoma. Sequencing used peripheral blood. CDR3 loop: CASSPRPGRNDGYTF. In DNA, the CDR3 is TGTGCCAGCAGCCCCCGACCCGGACGAAATGATGGCTACACCTTC.